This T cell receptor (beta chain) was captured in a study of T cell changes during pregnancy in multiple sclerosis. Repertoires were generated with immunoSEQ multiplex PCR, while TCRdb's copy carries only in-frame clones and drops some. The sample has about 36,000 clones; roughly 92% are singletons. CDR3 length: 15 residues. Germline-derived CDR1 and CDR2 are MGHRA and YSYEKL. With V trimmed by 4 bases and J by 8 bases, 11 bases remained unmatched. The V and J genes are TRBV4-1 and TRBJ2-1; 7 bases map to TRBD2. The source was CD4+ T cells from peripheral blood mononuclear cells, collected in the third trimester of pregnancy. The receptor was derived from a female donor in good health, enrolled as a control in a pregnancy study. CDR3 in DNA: TGCGCCAGCAGCCCTCTTCCCGGTGGGAGGGATGAGCAGTTCTTC. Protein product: CASSPLPGGRDEQFF.